A selection of T cell receptor beta chains follows, all from one sample in a study of PD-L1 blockade in urothelial cancer. Data came from immunoSEQ multiplex PCR; TCRdb stores just in-frame clones and leaves some out. The table lists approximately 55,000 clones, 85% to 90% of them singletons. The sample was PBMCs, taken around atezolizumab (anti-PD-L1) treatment. These receptors were obtained from a man aged 60 to 75 with urothelial cancer. CDR3s include the opening cysteine and the closing phenylalanine or tryptophan. A D gene is named only where the DNA matches it firmly. Size tells how often a clone was seen (once, few, many) or the class of an expanded clone, and some rows leave it out.

>TRBJ1-1|few|TRBD1|TRBV18
CASSPTGDTEAFF
TGTGCCAGCTCACCAACAGGGGACACTGAAGCTTTCTTT
>TRBJ2-1|once|TRBD2|TRBV29-1
CSVASGRIDEQFF
TGCAGCGTTGCTAGCGGGAGGATCGATGAGCAGTTCTTC
>TRBJ1-1|-|-|TRBV18
CASSPPGRQNTEAFF
TGTGCCAGCTCACCACCGGGCAGGCAGAACACTGAAGCTTTCTTT
>TRBJ1-1|-|-|TRBV10-3
CAISEPQRGATEAFF
TGTGCCATCAGTGAGCCCCAGCGGGGCGCTACTGAAGCTTTCTTT
>TRBJ1-4|-|-|TRBV7-9
CASSTNRDTAEKLFF
TGTGCCAGCAGCACAAACCGGGACACTGCGGAAAAACTGTTTTTT
>TRBJ2-6|-|TRBD1|TRBV19
CASSDLGQRILTF
TGTGCCAGTAGTGACTTGGGACAGCGAATCCTGACTTTC
>TRBJ1-2|-|-|TRBV18
CASSPGTVYGYTF
TGTGCCAGCTCACCGGGGACTGTATATGGCTACACCTTC
>TRBJ1-2|-|-|TRBV19
CASSSPGQRRGSGYTF
TGTGCCAGTAGTAGCCCGGGGCAGAGGCGGGGGAGTGGCTACACCTTC
>TRBJ2-2|-|-|TRBV27
CASSSWGERTGELFF
TGTGCCAGCAGTTCATGGGGGGAACGCACCGGGGAGCTGTTTTTT
>TRBJ1-1|-|-|TRBV15
CATSYGGAATEAFF
TGTGCCACCAGCTATGGGGGCGCGGCTACTGAAGCTTTCTTT
>TRBJ2-6|-|-|TRBV30
CAWSSPDISGANVLTF
TGTGCCTGGAGTTCCCCGGACATCTCTGGGGCCAACGTCCTGACTTTC
>TRBJ2-2|-|-|TRBV5-1
CASTGGWGNTGELFF
TGCGCCAGCACGGGTGGATGGGGCAACACCGGGGAGCTGTTTTTT
>TRBJ1-5|-|TRBD1|TRBV27
CASSVLGDRRYSNQPQHF
TGTGCCAGCAGCGTTTTGGGGGACAGAAGATATAGCAATCAGCCCCAGCATTTT
>TRBJ2-2|-|-|TRBV6-1
CASSALRGQTNTGELFF
TGTGCCAGCAGTGCCCTTCGTGGACAGACGAACACCGGGGAGCTGTTTTTT
>TRBJ2-3|-|-|TRBV6-4
CASSDSIRVGVDTQYF
TGTGCCAGCAGTGACTCGATCCGGGTCGGCGTCGATACGCAGTATTTT
>TRBJ2-5|-|-|TRBV11-3
CASSPTSLSGTQYF
TGTGCCAGCAGCCCGACTAGTCTAAGCGGGACCCAGTACTTC
>TRBJ1-1|-|TRBD1|TRBV6-1
CASTDRGYTEAFF
TGTGCCAGCACGGACAGGGGTTACACTGAAGCTTTCTTT
>TRBJ1-2|-|TRBD1|TRBV25-1
CASSGTGTGFRGYTF
TGTGCCAGCAGTGGGACCGGGACAGGATTTCGGGGCTACACCTTC
>TRBJ2-7|medium-sized|TRBD2|TRBV6-1
CASSSGDHMDEKYF
TGTGCCAGCAGTAGCGGGGATCACATGGATGAAAAGTACTTC
>TRBJ1-6|-|-|TRBV4-1
CASSQVMDNSPLHF
TGCGCCAGCAGTCAGGTCATGGATAATTCACCCCTCCACTTT
>TRBJ1-5|-|TRBD1|TRBV7-9
CASSGFGQGSQPQHF
TGTGCCAGCAGCGGATTCGGACAGGGAAGTCAGCCCCAGCATTTT
>TRBJ2-2|-|TRBD2|TRBV5-1
CASIGGGNTGELFF
TGCGCCAGCATCGGCGGGGGGAACACCGGGGAGCTGTTTTTT
>TRBJ1-2|-|-|TRBV18
CASSPSGGYNYGYTF
TGTGCCAGCTCACCAAGCGGGGGATACAACTATGGCTACACCTTC
>TRBJ2-3|few|-|TRBV7-9
CASSLKWQADTQYF
TGTGCCAGCAGCTTAAAATGGCAGGCAGATACGCAGTATTTT
>TRBJ2-1|few|-|TRBV5-1
CASSLEVGGGGEQFF
TGCGCCAGCAGCTTGGAGGTGGGAGGGGGGGGTGAGCAGTTCTTC
>TRBJ1-4|-|-|TRBV30
CAWSVRGGASEKLFF
TGTGCCTGGAGTGTACGGGGGGGCGCGAGTGAAAAACTGTTTTTT
>TRBJ1-1|-|TRBD1|TRBV18
CASSPSEGQGWTEAFF
TGTGCCAGCTCACCAAGCGAGGGACAGGGATGGACTGAAGCTTTCTTT
>TRBJ1-4|-|TRBD1|TRBV25-1
CASGPPGTGSWLGEKLFF
TGTGCCAGCGGCCCACCCGGGACAGGGAGTTGGTTAGGTGAAAAACTGTTTTTT
>TRBJ2-2|once|-|TRBV10-3
CAISVVRILRGNTGELFF
TGTGCCATCAGTGTGGTAAGGATCCTCAGGGGAAACACCGGGGAGCTGTTTTTT
>TRBJ2-7|-|-|TRBV6-1
CASNGYEQYF
TGTGCCAGCAACGGTTACGAGCAGTACTTC
>TRBJ2-3|-|TRBD2|TRBV9
CASSASGARTDTQYF
TGTGCCAGCAGCGCTAGCGGGGCACGCACAGATACGCAGTATTTT
>TRBJ2-7|once|-|TRBV2
CASSEQGFGSYEQYF
TGTGCCAGCAGTGAGCAGGGGTTCGGCTCCTACGAGCAGTACTTC
>TRBJ1-4|-|-|TRBV4-1
CASSQSPGTTNEKLFF
TGCGCCAGCAGCCAATCCCCCGGGACAACTAATGAAAAACTGTTTTTT
>TRBJ1-4|-|-|TRBV7-6
CASSPFAQGLTTNEKLFF
TGTGCCAGCAGCCCCTTCGCACAGGGATTAACAACTAATGAAAAACTGTTTTTT
>TRBJ2-7|-|TRBD1|TRBV5-6
CASRSRGLYEQYF
TGTGCCAGCCGGTCCAGGGGGCTCTACGAGCAGTACTTC
>TRBJ2-5|-|-|TRBV30
CAWRTDGEETQYF
TGTGCCTGGAGGACCGACGGAGAAGAGACCCAGTACTTC
>TRBJ2-3|-|TRBD2|TRBV7-2
CASSAGSGGHTDTQYF
TGTGCCAGCAGCGCGGGATCGGGGGGGCACACAGATACGCAGTATTTT
>TRBJ2-7|-|-|TRBV5-6
CASSWVLGSVNEQYF
TGTGCCAGCAGCTGGGTACTAGGGAGCGTGAACGAGCAGTACTTC
>TRBJ2-1|-|-|TRBV27
CASSPQGITYNEQFF
TGTGCCAGCAGTCCCCAGGGGATCACCTACAATGAGCAGTTCTTC
>TRBJ2-1|-|TRBD1|TRBV9
CASSVAGGPYPIYNEQFF
TGTGCCAGCAGCGTAGCAGGGGGTCCCTACCCAATTTACAATGAGCAGTTCTTC
>TRBJ2-7|-|TRBD1|TRBV9
CASSVTGQATGVEQYF
TGTGCCAGCAGCGTCACAGGTCAGGCGACAGGGGTCGAGCAGTACTTC
>TRBJ1-1|-|TRBD1|TRBV5-1
CASSSGQGMNTEAFF
TGCGCCAGCAGCTCGGGACAGGGGATGAACACTGAAGCTTTCTTT
>TRBJ2-2|-|TRBD2|TRBV19
CASSIRGLATGELFF
TGTGCCAGTAGTATTAGGGGACTAGCCACCGGGGAGCTGTTTTTT
>TRBJ1-1|-|-|TRBV5-1
CASSLEGGISTEAFF
TGCGCCAGCAGCTTGGAGGGCGGGATTAGCACTGAAGCTTTCTTT
>TRBJ2-7|-|TRBD2|TRBV4-2
CASSRSTSGSYEQYF
TGTGCCAGCAGCCGTTCGACTAGCGGCTCCTACGAGCAGTACTTC
>TRBJ2-5|-|TRBD2|TRBV19
CASSMGLAVQETQYF
TGTGCCAGTAGTATGGGACTAGCGGTCCAAGAGACCCAGTACTTC
>TRBJ1-1|-|TRBD1|TRBV30
CAWTETGALEAFF
TGTGCCTGGACCGAAACAGGGGCTCTTGAAGCTTTCTTT
>TRBJ2-1|-|-|TRBV7-7
CASSPGNSYNEQFF
TGTGCTAGCAGCCCGGGAAACTCCTACAATGAGCAGTTCTTC